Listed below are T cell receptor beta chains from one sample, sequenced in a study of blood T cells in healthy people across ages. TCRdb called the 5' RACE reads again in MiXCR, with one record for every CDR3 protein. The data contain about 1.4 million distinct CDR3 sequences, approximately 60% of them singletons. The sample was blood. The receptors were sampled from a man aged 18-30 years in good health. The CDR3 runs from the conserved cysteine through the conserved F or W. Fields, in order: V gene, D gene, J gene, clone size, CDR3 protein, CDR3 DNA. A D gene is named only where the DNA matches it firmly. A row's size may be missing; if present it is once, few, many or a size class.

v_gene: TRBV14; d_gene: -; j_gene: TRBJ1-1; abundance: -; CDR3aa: CAGSEGVYAEAFF; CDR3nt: TGTGCCGGCAGCGAGGGCGTATACGCTGAAGCTTTCTTT
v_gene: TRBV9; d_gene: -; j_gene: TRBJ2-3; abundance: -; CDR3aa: CASSVGGGLTDMQYF; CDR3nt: TGTGCCAGCAGCGTTGGGGGGGGCCTCACAGATATGCAGTATTTT
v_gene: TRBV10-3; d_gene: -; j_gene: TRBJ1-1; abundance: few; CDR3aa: CASRGEGTEAFF; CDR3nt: TGTGCCTCTAGGGGGGAAGGGACTGAAGCTTTCTTT
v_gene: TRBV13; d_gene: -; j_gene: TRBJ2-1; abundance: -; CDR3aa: CASSLGLRLPNEQFF; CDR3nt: TGTGCCAGCAGCTTGGGGCTCAGGCTGCCCAATGAGCAGTTCTTC
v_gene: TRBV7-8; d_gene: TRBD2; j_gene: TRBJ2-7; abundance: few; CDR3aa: CASSLTSGRAQEQYF; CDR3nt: TGTGCCAGCAGCTTAACTAGCGGGAGGGCGCAAGAGCAGTACTTC
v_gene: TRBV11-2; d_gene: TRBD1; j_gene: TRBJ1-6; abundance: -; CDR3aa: CASSLGGQQNSPLHF; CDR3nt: TGTGCCAGCAGCTTAGGGGGACAGCAAAATTCACCCCTCCACTTT
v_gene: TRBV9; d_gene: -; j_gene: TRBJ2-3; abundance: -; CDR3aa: CASSVDPGADTQYF; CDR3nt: TGTGCCAGCAGCGTAGATCCAGGGGCTGATACGCAGTATTTT
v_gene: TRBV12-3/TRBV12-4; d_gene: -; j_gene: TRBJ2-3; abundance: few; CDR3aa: CASSNRGSPQDTQYF; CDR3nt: TGTGCCAGCAGTAACCGTGGGAGCCCACAAGATACGCAGTATTTT
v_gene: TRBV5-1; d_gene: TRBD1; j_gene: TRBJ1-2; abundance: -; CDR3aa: CASSLETGRGGYTF; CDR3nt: TGCGCCAGCAGCTTGGAGACAGGGAGGGGCGGCTACACCTTC
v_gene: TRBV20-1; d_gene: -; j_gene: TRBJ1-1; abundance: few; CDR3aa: CSARGPRERSTEAFF; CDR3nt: TGCAGTGCCCGGGGACCCCGGGAGCGGTCTACTGAAGCTTTCTTT
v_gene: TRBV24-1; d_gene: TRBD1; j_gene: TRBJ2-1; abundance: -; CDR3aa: CATSDTGGRGEQFF; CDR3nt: TGTGCCACCAGTGATACAGGGGGCCGGGGTGAGCAGTTCTTC
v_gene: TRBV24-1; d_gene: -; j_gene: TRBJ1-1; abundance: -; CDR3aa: CATTDTWNTEAFF; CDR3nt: TGTGCCACCACGGACACCTGGAACACTGAAGCTTTCTTT
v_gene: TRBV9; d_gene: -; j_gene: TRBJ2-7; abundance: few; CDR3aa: CASSPRQNPSYEQYF; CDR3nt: TGTGCCAGCAGCCCCCGACAGAATCCCTCCTACGAGCAGTACTTC
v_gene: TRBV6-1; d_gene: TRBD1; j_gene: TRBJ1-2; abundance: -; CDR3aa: CASRGKKDRTYGYTF; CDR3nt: TGTGCCTCCAGGGGGAAAAAAGACAGAACCTATGGCTACACCTTC
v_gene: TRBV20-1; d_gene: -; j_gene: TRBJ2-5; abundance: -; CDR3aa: CSAPPVWGRTQETQYF; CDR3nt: TGCAGTGCTCCCCCCGTGTGGGGCCGGACCCAAGAGACCCAGTACTTC
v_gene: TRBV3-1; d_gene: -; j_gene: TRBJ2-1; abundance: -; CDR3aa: CASSAWGDNEQFF; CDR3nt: TGTGCCAGCAGCGCGTGGGGCGACAATGAGCAGTTCTTC
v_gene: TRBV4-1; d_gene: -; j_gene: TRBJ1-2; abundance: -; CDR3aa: CASSQEGRVDYGYTF; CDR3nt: TGCGCCAGCAGCCAAGAAGGTAGGGTAGACTATGGCTACACCTTC
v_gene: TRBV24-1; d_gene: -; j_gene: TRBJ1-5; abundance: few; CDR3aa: CATSDLSSNQPQHF; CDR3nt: TGTGCCACCAGTGATTTGAGTAGCAATCAGCCCCAGCATTTT
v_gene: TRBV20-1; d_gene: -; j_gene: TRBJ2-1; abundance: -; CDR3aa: CSASNLQRLRNEQFF; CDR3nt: TGCAGTGCTAGTAATCTGCAGCGCTTGAGAAATGAGCAGTTCTTC
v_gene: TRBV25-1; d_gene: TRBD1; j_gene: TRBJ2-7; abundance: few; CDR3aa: CASSERPGTVASYEQYF; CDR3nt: TGTGCCAGCAGTGAACGACCCGGGACAGTCGCGAGCTACGAGCAGTACTTC
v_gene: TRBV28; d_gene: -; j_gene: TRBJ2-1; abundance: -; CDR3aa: CASATRGGSPEQFF; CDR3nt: TGTGCCAGCGCCACCCGAGGGGGGTCACCTGAGCAGTTCTTC
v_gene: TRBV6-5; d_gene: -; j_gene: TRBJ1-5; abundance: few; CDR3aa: CASHKTGATAQHF; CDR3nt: TGTGCCAGCCATAAGACAGGCGCAACGGCCCAGCATTTT
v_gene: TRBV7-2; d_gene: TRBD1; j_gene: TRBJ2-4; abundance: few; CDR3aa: CASSSRTGGRNIQYF; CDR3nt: TGTGCCAGCAGCTCCCGGACAGGGGGTAGGAACATTCAGTACTTC
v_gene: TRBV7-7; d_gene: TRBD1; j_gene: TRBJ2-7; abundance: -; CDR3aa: CASSPRDSSYNEQYF; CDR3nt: TGTGCCAGCAGCCCCCGGGACAGTTCCTACAATGAGCAGTACTTC